Here is one T cell receptor beta chain with its context. The sample comes from a study of blood T cell repertoires in COVID-19. The junction had 5 bases not matched to a gene; V was cut back by 6 bases and J by 3 bases. The CDR3 length is 12 residues. Germline V gives CDR1 SQVTM, CDR2 ANQGSEA. Authors' data handling: Amplification with reference gene primers provided the estimates of nucleated cell counts. Data came from immunoSEQ multiplex PCR; TCRdb stores just in-frame clones and leaves some out. For V, J and clone size, that table is used; D and trimming come from the DNA. Counted here are about 53,000 clones, about three quarters occurring once; the ten biggest clones make up roughly two fifths.

The source is a man between 70 and 80 years old with active or convalescent COVID-19. The sequenced material came from peripheral blood. The chain recombines TRBV29-1 with TRBJ2-7, with 7 bases matching TRBD2. The CDR3: CSVGGGRYEQYF. The CDR3 nucleotides read TGCAGCGTGGGGGGAGGGCGCTACGAGCAGTACTTC.